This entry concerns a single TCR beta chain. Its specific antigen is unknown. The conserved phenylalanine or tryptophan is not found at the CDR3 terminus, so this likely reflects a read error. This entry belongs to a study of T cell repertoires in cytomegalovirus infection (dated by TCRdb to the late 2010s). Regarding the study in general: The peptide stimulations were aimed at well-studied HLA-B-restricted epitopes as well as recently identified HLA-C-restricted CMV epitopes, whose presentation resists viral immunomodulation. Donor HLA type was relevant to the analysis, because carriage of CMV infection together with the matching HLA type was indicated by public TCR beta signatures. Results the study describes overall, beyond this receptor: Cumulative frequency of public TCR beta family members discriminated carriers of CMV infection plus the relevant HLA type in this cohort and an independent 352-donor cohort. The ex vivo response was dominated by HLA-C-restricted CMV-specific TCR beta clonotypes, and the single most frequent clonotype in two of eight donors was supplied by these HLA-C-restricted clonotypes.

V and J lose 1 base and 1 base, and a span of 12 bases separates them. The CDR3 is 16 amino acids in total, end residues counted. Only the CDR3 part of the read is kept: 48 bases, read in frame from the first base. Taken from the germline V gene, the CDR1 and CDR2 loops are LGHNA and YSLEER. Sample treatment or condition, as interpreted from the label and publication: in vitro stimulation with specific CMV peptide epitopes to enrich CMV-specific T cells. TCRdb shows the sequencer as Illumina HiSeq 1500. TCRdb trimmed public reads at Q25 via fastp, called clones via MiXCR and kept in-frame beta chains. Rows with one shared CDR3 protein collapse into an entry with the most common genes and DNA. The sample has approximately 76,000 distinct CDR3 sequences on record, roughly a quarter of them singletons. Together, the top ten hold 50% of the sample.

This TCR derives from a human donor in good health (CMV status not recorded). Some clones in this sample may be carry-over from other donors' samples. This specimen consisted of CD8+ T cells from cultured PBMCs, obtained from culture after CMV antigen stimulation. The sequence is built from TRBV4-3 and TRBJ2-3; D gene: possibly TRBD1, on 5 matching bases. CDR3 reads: CASSQGSDSRTDTQYS. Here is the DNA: TGCGCCAGCAGCCAAGGGTCTGACAGTCGCACAGATACGCAGTATTCT.